What follows is one T cell receptor (beta chain) and its context. The data stem from a study of blood T cell repertoires in COVID-19. Trimming removed 5 bases at V and 5 bases at J, with 9 bases between. This CDR3 contains 13 residues. In the source study's methods: By means of reference gene primer amplification, nucleated cell counts were estimated. Sequencing was performed with immunoSEQ multiplex PCR; in TCRdb, only in-frame clones are kept and a portion is missing. The V and J calls and clone size are taken from that table; D and trimming were inferred from the DNA. In the table there are around 250,000 clones, over 80% of which are singletons.

The clonotype comes from a woman in her thirties or forties who had recovered from COVID-19. The sample consisted of peripheral blood. This sequence joins TRBV12-3 or TRBV12-4 and TRBJ2-2; no reliable D call. This CDR3 is CASSPVSTGELFF. CDR3 bases: TGTGCCAGCAGTCCCGTATCGACCGGGGAGCTGTTTTTT.